The TCR beta chain described here comes from a study of blood T cell repertoires in COVID-19. Sequencing used immunoSEQ multiplex PCR; TCRdb keeps in-frame clones, though not all of them. Of some 210,000 clones in the sample, roughly 89% were seen once. This clone occurred once. Sequenced material: peripheral blood. The sequence derives from a man in his sixties who had recovered from COVID-19.

The CDR3 reads CASSPQGAGGTSPLHF. The CDR3 DNA is TGTGCCAGCAGCCCCCAAGGGGCAGGGGGAACTTCACCCCTCCACTTT. This chain connects TRBV11-2 to TRBJ1-6; 7 nucleotides line up with TRBD1. Trimming took 5 bases from V and 9 from J; bases not matched to a gene: 13. Per germline, CDR1 SGHAT and CDR2 FQNNGV. The CDR3 is 16 amino acids.